The 23 T cell receptor beta chains below come from one sample, sequenced in a study of T cell responses to AZD1222 COVID-19 vaccine. Data came from immunoSEQ multiplex PCR; TCRdb stores just in-frame clones and leaves some out. The sample has 95,000 to 150,000 clones, approximately 88% seen once. Sequences were derived from peripheral blood, sampled on day 0 of AZD1222 vaccination. These TCRs come from an adult in good health.

The chain carries TRBV5-1 and TRBJ1-3; D perhaps matches TRBD1 (6 bases). Germline V gene sequence: CDR1 SGHRS, CDR2 YFSETQ. The CDR3 sequence is 14 residues long. The germline V and J ends were trimmed by 4 bases and 2 bases, with 10 bases remaining between them. CDR3 sequence: CASSIGQTGNTIYF. CDR3 DNA: TGCGCCAGCAGCATCGGACAGACTGGAAACACCATATATTTT.

The chain is built from TRBV5-1 and TRBJ1-1, with 7 bases fitting TRBD1. Germline CDR1 reads SGHRS; CDR2 reads YFSETQ. The CDR3 has 12 residues. Trimming removed 4 bases from V and 5 bases from J; junction bases left unmatched: 2. CDR3 amino acids: CASSGTETEAFF. In DNA, the CDR3 is TGCGCCAGCAGCGGGACAGAAACTGAAGCTTTCTTT. Using reference TRBV5-1 and TRBJ1-1 for the parts outside the CDR3, the full variable domain is KAGVTQTPRYLIKTRGQQVTLSCSPISGHRSVSWYQQTPGQGLQFLFEYFSETQRNKGNFPGRFSGRQFSNSRSEMNVSTLELGDSALYLCASSGTETEAFFGQGTRLTVV.

This clone was found a few times. In DNA, the CDR3 is TGTGCCAGCAGTGAACACGCCGGGACACGGGCTGGAAACACCATATATTTT. This gives the protein CASSEHAGTRAGNTIYF. The chain combines TRBV6-1 with TRBJ1-3, with D maybe TRBD1 (6 bases). From germline, CDR1 is MNHNS and CDR2 SASEGT. The CDR3 runs 17 residues. Trimming removed 2 bases at V and 2 bases at J, with 16 bases between.

V usage is TRBV7-3 and J usage is TRBJ2-6, with D tentatively TRBD2 (6 bases). The germline V gene has CDR1 SGHTA and CDR2 FQGTGA. The CDR3 covers 14 residues. The V and J ends lost 3 bases and 6 bases respectively, with 9 bases between them. CDR3 DNA: TGTGCCAGCAGCTTTGCGGGGTTGGCCAACGTCCTGACTTTC. Translation: CASSFAGLANVLTF.

The CDR3 coding sequence is TGTGCCACCAGCAGAGGGGGAAGCACAGATACGCAGTATTTT. Encoded protein: CATSRGGSTDTQYF. The chain links TRBV15 to TRBJ2-3, with D unresolved. This CDR3 spans 14 amino acids. Germline CDR1 reads LNHNV; CDR2 reads YYDKDF (reference sequence). V shed 1 base and J shed 0 bases, with 5 bases lying between them.

The sample holds one count of this clone. The genes are TRBV7-9 and TRBJ1-6, with a possible D match to TRBD1 (6 bases). Germline lookup yields CDR1 SEHNR and CDR2 FQNEAQ (reference sequence). This CDR3 has 13 residues. The ends were cut back, 5 bases at V and 9 bases at J, with 11 bases in the middle. The CDR3 DNA reads TGTGCCAGCAGCCCGACGGACAGTTCACCCCTCCACTTT. Protein sequence: CASSPTDSSPLHF.

This chain uses TRBV11-2 with TRBJ1-5; perhaps TRBD1 as D (5 bases). The CDR3 has 16 residues. Germline lookup yields CDR1 SGHAT and CDR2 FQNNGV. Deletions cut 1 base from V and 3 bases from J, with 13 bases between. In DNA, the CDR3 is TGTGCCAGCAGCTTAGGTTCAGGGAATCCCAATCAGCCCCAGCATTTT. Its translation is CASSLGSGNPNQPQHF.

The chain uses TRBV20-1 and TRBJ2-7; D ambiguous. CDR3 size: 11 residues. Trimming left V 1 base short and J 7 bases short, with 8 bases between. Germline CDR1 is DFQATT and CDR2 is SNEGSKA (reference sequence). CDR3: CSARVMEEQYF. DNA for the CDR3: TGCAGTGCTAGAGTAATGGAGGAGCAGTACTTC.

This clone appeared a single time. The chain combines TRBV19 with TRBJ2-3; 7 bases are shared with TRBD2. This CDR3 contains 13 residues. Germline V gives CDR1 LNHDA, CDR2 SQIVND (reference sequence). The V segment lost 5 bases and the J segment 7 bases; nucleotides outside the gene matches: 6. CDR3 in DNA: TGTGCCAGTAGTCCGCGACTAGCAAATACGCAGTATTTT. This gives the protein CASSPRLANTQYF.

The chain couples TRBV4-3 to TRBJ2-1; 8 bases agree with TRBD2. With 0 bases clipped from V and 9 bases from J, the junction kept 10 bases outside the gene matches. This CDR3 has 16 residues. Germline CDR1 reads LGHNA; CDR2 reads YSLEER. The CDR3 DNA reads TGCGCCAGCAGCCAAGATTGGCCGGGAGGGCCGGCTGAGCAGTTCTTC. It yields the protein CASSQDWPGGPAEQFF.

The chain has TRBV12-5 and TRBJ1-2; 9 bases match TRBD1. Germline trimming cut 4 bases from V and 2 bases from J; bases unmatched to any gene: 5. This CDR3 has 15 amino acids. CDR1 LGHNT and CDR2 FRNRAP come from the germline V gene. CDR3 sequence (DNA): TGTGCTAGTGGTTCCCTCGACAGGGGGAACTATGGCTACACCTTC. It specifies CASGSLDRGNYGYTF.

The chain links TRBV6-2 or TRBV6-3 to TRBJ1-4; D remains unclear. The CDR3 contains 13 residues. The V and J ends lost 2 bases and 8 bases respectively, with 9 bases between them. In germline, CDR1 is MNHEY, CDR2 SVGEGT. The CDR3 nucleotides read TGTGCCAGCAGTTACGTACAGAGCGAAAAACTGTTTTTT. The encoded protein is CASSYVQSEKLFF.

The rearrangement uses TRBV7-2 and TRBJ1-3; D gene uncertain. This CDR3 comprises 14 residues. The V and J ends lost 3 bases and 1 base respectively, with 7 bases between them. Germline V gene lookup returns CDR1 SGHTA and CDR2 FQGNSA. The chain's CDR3 is CASSFQTSGNTIYF. Written as DNA, the CDR3 is TGTGCCAGCAGCTTCCAGACATCTGGAAACACCATATATTTT.

J is TRBJ2-7 and V is TRBV27, with D tentatively TRBD2 (6 bases). The CDR3 loop spans 13 amino acids. V lost 6 bases and J lost 5, with 14 bases in between. Germline CDR1 reads MNHEY; CDR2 reads SMNVEV (reference sequence). CDR3 sequence: CASSLWGGHEQYF. Written as DNA, the CDR3 is TGTGCCAGCAGCCTGTGGGGAGGCCACGAGCAGTACTTC.

The chain joins TRBV5-3 to TRBJ2-7; 12 nucleotides align to TRBD2. TRBV5-3 is sorted into the ORF group, with uncertain function. Germline trimming cut 9 bases from V and 4 bases from J; bases unmatched to any gene: 8. The CDR3 contains 14 residues. The CDR3 bases are TGTGCCATCCGTACTAGCGGGGGGCCGTACGAGCAGTACTTC. It yields the protein CAIRTSGGPYEQYF.

The table lists this clone with a few counts. The chain is built from TRBV25-1 and TRBJ1-3; D call uncertain. The CDR3 loop spans 15 amino acids. The germline V gene has CDR1 MGHDK and CDR2 SYGVNS. Trimming shortened V by 1 base and J by 2 bases, and 9 bases separated the two germline ends. The CDR3 bases are TGTGCCAGCAGTGAATCATACACTCCTGGAAACACCATATATTTT. It is translated as CASSESYTPGNTIYF.

This sequence joins TRBV19 and TRBJ2-7; 12 nucleotides agree with TRBD1. CDR3 size: 16 residues. Germline CDR1 and CDR2: LNHDA and SQIVND (reference sequence). Trimming removed 3 bases from V and 3 bases from J; junction bases left unmatched: 6. The CDR3 loop is CASSIGGQGANYEQYF. CDR3 coding DNA: TGTGCCAGTAGTATCGGGGGACAGGGGGCGAACTACGAGCAGTACTTC. Together with reference TRBV19 and TRBJ2-7, the CDR3 gives the full variable domain: DGGITQSPKYLFRKEGQNVTLSCEQNLNHDAMYWYRQDPGQGLRLIYYSQIVNDFQKGDIAEGYSVSREKKESFPLTVTSAQKNPTAFYLCASSIGGQGANYEQYFGPGTRLTVT.

V gene TRBV7-2 combines with J gene TRBJ2-1, with D tentatively TRBD1 (6 bases). There are 15 residues in the CDR3. Germline V lookup: CDR1 SGHTA, CDR2 FQGNSA. V shed 1 base and J shed 1 base, with 8 bases lying between them. The CDR3 nucleotides read TGTGCCAGCAGCTTAGTCAGGGGTTCCTACAATGAGCAGTTCTTC. Translated, it gives CASSLVRGSYNEQFF. Full variable domain (outside the CDR3, taken from reference TRBV7-2 and TRBJ2-1): GAGVSQSPSNKVTEKGKDVELRCDPISGHTALYWYRQSLGQGLEFLIYFQGNSAPDKSGLPSDRFSAERTGGSVSTLTIQRTQQEDSAVYLCASSLVRGSYNEQFFGPGTRLTVL.

The genes are TRBV2 and TRBJ2-7; TRBD2 aligns across 12 bases. The V gene's germline CDR1 is SNHLY and CDR2 FYNNEI. V gave up 3 bases and J gave up 6 bases; unmatched junction bases: 9. The CDR3 has 16 amino acids. Here the CDR3 reads CASSELLAGGSSEQYF. CDR3 DNA sequence: TGTGCCAGCAGTGAGTTACTAGCGGGAGGTTCATCCGAGCAGTACTTC.

The rearrangement uses TRBV7-3 and TRBJ2-1; 7 bases fit TRBD2. CDR3 length equals 12 residues. In germline, CDR1 is SGHTA, CDR2 FQGTGA. The J segment lost 9 bases and the V segment lost 2 bases, leaving 1 base of the junction unmatched. The CDR3 DNA sequence: TGTGCCAGCAGCTTAGGGACTATTGAGCAGTTCTTC. Translating gives CASSLGTIEQFF.

This chain uses TRBV2 with TRBJ2-4; TRBD1 matches at 7 bases. The CDR3 length is 16 residues. J gave up 6 bases and V 6 bases, and 14 bases lay outside the gene matches. Germline V gene lookup returns CDR1 SNHLY and CDR2 FYNNEI. The CDR3 region is CASSLGGLDWGNIQYF. CDR3 DNA: TGTGCCAGCAGCCTAGGGGGCTTGGATTGGGGAAACATTCAGTACTTC.

The chain has TRBV29-1 and TRBJ2-7, with D possibly matching TRBD1 (6 bases). Germline CDR1 SQVTM, CDR2 ANQGSEA. The CDR3 sequence is 18 residues long. V lost 6 bases and J lost 1, with 28 bases in between. The CDR3, as DNA: TGCAGCGTGGGGGCTTGGGAAGGGCCTCAACTTCGGTCCTACGAGCAGTACTTC. Its protein product is CSVGAWEGPQLRSYEQYF.

The chain recombines TRBV18 with TRBJ1-5; 7 bases map to TRBD1. Unmatched junction bases numbered 5, after V lost 6 bases and J lost 3 bases. The CDR3 loop spans 14 amino acids. Per germline, CDR1 KGHSH and CDR2 LQKENI. The CDR3, as DNA: TGTGCCAGCTCCCGAGGGACAGACAATCAGCCCCAGCATTTT. Encoded protein: CASSRGTDNQPQHF.